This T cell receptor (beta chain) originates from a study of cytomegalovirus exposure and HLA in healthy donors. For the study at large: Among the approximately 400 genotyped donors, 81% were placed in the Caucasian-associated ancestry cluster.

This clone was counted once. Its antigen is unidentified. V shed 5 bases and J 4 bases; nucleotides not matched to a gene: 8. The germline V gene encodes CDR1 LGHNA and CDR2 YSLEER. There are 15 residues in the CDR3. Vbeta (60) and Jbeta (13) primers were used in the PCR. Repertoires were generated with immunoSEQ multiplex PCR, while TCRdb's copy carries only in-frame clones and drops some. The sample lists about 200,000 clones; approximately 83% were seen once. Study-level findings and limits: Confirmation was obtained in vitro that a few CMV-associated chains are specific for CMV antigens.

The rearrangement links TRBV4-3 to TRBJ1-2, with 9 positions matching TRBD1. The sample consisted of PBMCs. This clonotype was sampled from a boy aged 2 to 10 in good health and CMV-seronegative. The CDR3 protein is CASSALTGGVYGYTF. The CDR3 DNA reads TGCGCCAGCAGCGCATTAACAGGGGGCGTCTATGGCTACACCTTC.